This is a list of T cell receptor beta chains from one sample in a study of regulatory T cells in long-lasting Graves disease. TCRdb reprocessed the multiplex PCR reads with MiXCR, giving one entry per CDR3 protein. The repertoire holds 520,000 or so distinct CDR3 sequences, 12% seen once, with 7.5% to 9% in the top ten. Another study also made use of these data, one on T cells in Graves' hyperthyroidism and ophthalmopathy.

The material sequenced was peripheral blood mononuclear cells (PBMCs), taken at new diagnosis, from a patient treated with antithyroid drugs. The origin of the receptors is a woman aged 25 to 39 with Graves disease. The CDR3 runs from the conserved cysteine through the conserved F or W. D genes are given only for firm matches. Not every row has a clone size; where given, it reads once, few, many or a size class.

v_call,clone_size,j_call,d_call,cdr3_aa,cdr3_nt
TRBV4-1,NA,TRBJ2-1,NA,CASSQDPGTFYNEQFF,TGCGCCAGCAGCCAAGACCCCGGGACATTCTACAATGAGCAGTTCTTC
TRBV9,NA,TRBJ2-1,TRBD2,CASSVGAGVNEQFF,TGTGCCAGCAGCGTAGGAGCGGGAGTAAATGAGCAGTTCTTC
TRBV2,many,TRBJ2-2,NA,CATKTATNTGELFF,TGTGCCACCAAGACAGCCACGAACACCGGGGAGCTGTTTTTT
TRBV13,many,TRBJ2-1,NA,CASSLASPDNEQFF,TGTGCCAGCAGCTTGGCTTCCCCAGACAATGAGCAGTTCTTC
TRBV9,many,TRBJ2-7,TRBD2,CASSVGPFASGSVEQYF,TGTGCCAGCAGCGTAGGTCCCTTTGCTAGCGGGAGCGTCGAGCAGTACTTC
TRBV11-2,many,TRBJ2-3,TRBD2,CASSPRLAVTDTQYF,TGCGCCAGCAGCCCTCGACTAGCGGTCACAGATACGCAGTATTTT
TRBV30,many,TRBJ1-3,NA,CARQQETGNTIYF,TGTGCCCGCCAACAGGAAACTGGAAACACCATATATTTT
TRBV5-4,NA,TRBJ2-2,NA,CASSYNNRAGAAGELFF,TGTGCCAGCAGCTATAATAACCGCGCAGGGGCGGCCGGGGAGCTGTTTTTT
TRBV6-2/TRBV6-3,NA,TRBJ2-1,NA,CASKEVVGNEQFF,TGTGCCAGCAAAGAAGTAGTGGGCAATGAGCAGTTCTTC
TRBV7-6,NA,TRBJ2-1,NA,CASSLVPGPRYNEQFF,TGTGCCAGCAGCTTAGTCCCGGGTCCCCGCTACAATGAGCAGTTCTTC